This TCR beta chain was found in a study of beta chain features in type 1 diabetes. CDR3 length: 13 residues. Trimming removed 6 bases from V and 3 bases from J; junction bases left unmatched: 4. Looked up from germline, CDR1 is MNHEY and CDR2 is SVGAGI. Sorted populations all had greater than 95% purity. This clone has a handful of counts. What it binds is not known. Findings of the study overall: In patients and controls equally, PCR might favor templates that are shorter. There was a moderate but significant shortening of TCRB CDR3s in all four CD4+ subsets of Type 1 diabetes patients.

Since all of the isolated RNA was reverse transcribed, expressed TCRB transcripts were what got sequenced. The study sequenced naive, central memory and regulatory T cell samples to an average of about 3.8 million reads. The method was immunoSEQ multiplex PCR; TCRdb's version includes in-frame clones alone and lacks a portion of them. The sample yields 200,000 to 250,000 clones, 9.6% seen once. The chain joins TRBV6-5 to TRBJ1-1; 7 bases map to TRBD1. This TCR came from a woman in her late teens or twenties in good health. Sequencing input: naive CD4+ T cells from blood. The CDR3 bases are TGTGCCAGCAGGGGGACAGCATACACTGAAGCTTTCTTT. Translating gives CASRGTAYTEAFF.